This passage covers 16 T cell receptor beta chains from one sample sequenced in a study of monozygotic twins with inflammatory bowel disease. From its re-call of the 5' RACE reads, TCRdb lists each CDR3 protein once, without DNA. This table lists over 200,000 distinct CDR3 sequences. The material sequenced was blood. Receptor source: a human donor with ulcerative colitis or Crohn's disease, or a healthy co-twin of an affected twin (not recorded which).

The gene calls are TRBV18 and TRBJ1-5; TCRdb selects TRBD1, and the lack of DNA leaves this call unchecked. Per the germline V gene, CDR1 is KGHSH and CDR2 is LQKENI. CDR3 length equals 16 residues. CDR3 sequence reads: CASSLTGGAGNQPQHF.

This rearrangement joins TRBV7-2 to TRBJ2-7. CDR1 is SGHTA, CDR2 FQGNSA, per germline. The CDR3 totals 15 residues. The CDR3 loop is CASSRSTGISYEQYF.

The chain employs TRBV5-1 and TRBJ2-5; the TCRdb D gene call, TRBD1, has no DNA to confirm it. This CDR3 has 12 residues. In germline, CDR1 is SGHRS, CDR2 YFSETQ. The CDR3 loop reads CASRRGEETQYF. Filled out from reference TRBV5-1 and TRBJ2-5, the complete variable domain reads KAGVTQTPRYLIKTRGQQVTLSCSPISGHRSVSWYQQTPGQGLQFLFEYFSETQRNKGNFPGRFSGRQFSNSRSEMNVSTLELGDSALYLCASRRGEETQYFGPGTRLLVL.

V usage is TRBV5-1 and J usage is TRBJ2-3; the TRBD1 assignment by TCRdb is unverifiable without DNA. This CDR3 region has 13 residues. Germline assignment: CDR1 SGHRS and CDR2 YFSETQ. CDR3: CASSPGVTDTQYF.

The chain employs TRBV7-2 and TRBJ1-2. The CDR3 loop spans 14 amino acids. Germline V gene lookup returns CDR1 SGHTA and CDR2 FQGNSA. This chain's CDR3 is CASSLARRANGYTF.

The J gene is TRBJ2-1, the V gene TRBV12-3 or TRBV12-4; the TCRdb D gene call, TRBD1, has no DNA to confirm it. The CDR3 has 14 residues. This CDR3 reads CASSSGQQNNEQFF.

The CDR3 sequence: CASRPQQGAIRFTNVLTF. J is TRBJ2-6 and V is TRBV6-2 or TRBV6-3; without DNA, the TCRdb call of TRBD1 cannot be checked. CDR1 is MNHEY and CDR2 is SVGEGT in the germline V gene. There are 18 residues in the CDR3.

The chain recombines TRBV10-3 with TRBJ1-4. CDR1 is ENHRY and CDR2 is SYGVKD in the germline V gene. The CDR3 loop spans 13 amino acids. CDR3 region: CAIRQSTNEKLFF.

The chain has TRBV11-2 and TRBJ2-3. There are 14 residues in the CDR3. From germline, CDR1 is SGHAT and CDR2 FQNNGV. CDR3 in amino acids: CASSVTASTDTQYF.

This chain uses TRBV12-3 or TRBV12-4 with TRBJ2-7; TCRdb calls TRBD2, which cannot be checked without DNA. This CDR3 has 15 amino acids. CDR3 in amino acids: CASSPTIGASYEQYF.

The V call is TRBV7-9, the J call TRBJ2-5. The CDR3 runs to 14 residues. The germline V gene has CDR1 SEHNR and CDR2 FQNEAQ (reference sequence). The CDR3 here is CASSLLDLQETQYF.

The chain uses TRBV29-1 and TRBJ2-7; TCRdb's D call of TRBD1 is untestable without DNA. In germline, CDR1 is SQVTM, CDR2 ANQGSEA. The CDR3 totals 13 residues. This CDR3 is CSAHRGQSGEQYF.

The J gene is TRBJ1-1, the V gene TRBV7-9; lacking DNA, the TRBD1 call made by TCRdb goes unchecked. This CDR3 comprises 16 residues. CDR1 is SEHNR, CDR2 FQNEAQ, per germline (reference sequence). CDR3: CASRFLQGRGDTEAFF.

The chain joins TRBV20-1 to TRBJ2-2. The CDR3 is 13 amino acids. Germline CDR1 reads DFQATT; CDR2 reads SNEGSKA (reference sequence). The CDR3 protein is CSARLANTGELFF.

The chain employs TRBV6-2 or TRBV6-3 and TRBJ1-1; TCRdb proposes TRBD1, but this gene call is untestable without DNA. Germline CDR1 MNHEY, CDR2 SVGEGT. CDR3 length equals 17 residues. The CDR3 sequence is CASTWGTGLLMNTEAFF.

The chain uses TRBV5-4 and TRBJ2-1; TCRdb's assignment of TRBD2 cannot be checked, as there is no DNA. Germline values: CDR1 SGHNT, CDR2 YYREEE (reference sequence). This CDR3 region has 15 residues. Here the CDR3 reads CASSPLAGGTNEQFF.